The present TCR beta chain was sequenced within a study of T cell responses to AZD1222 COVID-19 vaccine. This clone showed up just a few times. No antigen is known for it. Study conclusions and caveats: Seropositivity was recorded at baseline in only a handful of AZD1222 recipients.

Some clones are missing from TCRdb's copy, which holds only in-frame ones; the method was immunoSEQ multiplex PCR. The sample consists of some 100,000 clones, more than 75% of them appearing once. Germline CDR1 reads SEHNR; CDR2 reads FQNEAQ (reference sequence). The CDR3 runs to 14 residues. Trimming removed 1 base from V and 1 base from J, with 8 bases in between. This chain connects TRBV7-9 to TRBJ2-7, with D perhaps matching TRBD2 (6 bases). This clonotype originated in an adult in good health. The sample here was peripheral blood, taken on day 0 of MenACWY control vaccination. Written as DNA, the CDR3 is TGTGCCAGCAGCTTAGTCGGGGGTTCCTACGAGCAGTACTTC. The encoded protein is CASSLVGGSYEQYF.